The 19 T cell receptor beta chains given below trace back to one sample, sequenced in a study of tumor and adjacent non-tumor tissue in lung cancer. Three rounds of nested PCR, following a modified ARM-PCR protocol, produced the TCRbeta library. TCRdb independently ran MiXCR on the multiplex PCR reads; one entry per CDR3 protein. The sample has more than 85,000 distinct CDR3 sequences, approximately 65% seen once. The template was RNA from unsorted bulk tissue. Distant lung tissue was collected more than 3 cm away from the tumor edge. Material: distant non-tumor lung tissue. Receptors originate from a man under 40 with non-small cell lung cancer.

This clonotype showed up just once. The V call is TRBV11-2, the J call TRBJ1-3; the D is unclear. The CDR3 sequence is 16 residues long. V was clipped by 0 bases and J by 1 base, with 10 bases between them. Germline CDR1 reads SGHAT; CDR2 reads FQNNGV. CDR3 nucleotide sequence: TGTGCCAGCAGCTTAGACCCAGACTTATCTGGAAACACCATATATTTT. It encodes CASSLDPDLSGNTIYF.

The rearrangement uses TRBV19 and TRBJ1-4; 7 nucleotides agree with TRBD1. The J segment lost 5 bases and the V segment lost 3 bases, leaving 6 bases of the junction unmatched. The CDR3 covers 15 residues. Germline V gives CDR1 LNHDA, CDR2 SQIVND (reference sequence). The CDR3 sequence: CASSIAGQPNEKLFF. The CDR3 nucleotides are TGTGCCAGTAGTATCGCGGGACAGCCAAATGAAAAACTGTTTTTT.

The CDR3 loop is CSTRQGQEVQYF. The CDR3 DNA follows: TGCAGTACGAGACAGGGTCAAGAGGTCCAGTACTTC. The chain combines TRBV20-1 with TRBJ2-5, with 7 bases fitting TRBD1. Germline CDR1 reads DFQATT; CDR2 reads SNEGSKA (reference sequence). Trimming at V came to 8 bases and at J to 10 bases, leaving 13 bases not matched to a gene. The CDR3 is made up of 12 amino acids.

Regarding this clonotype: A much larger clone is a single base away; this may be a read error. The CDR3 loop reads CSARDYGLNEQYF. DNA for the CDR3: TGCAGTGCTAGAGATTATGGCTTAAATGAGCAGTACTTC. The genes are TRBV20-1 and TRBJ2-1; D remains unclear. The end of the DNA is better explained by TRBJ2-7, so the J call may be wrong. Germline loops: CDR1 DFQATT, CDR2 SNEGSKA (reference sequence). This CDR3 is built from 13 residues.

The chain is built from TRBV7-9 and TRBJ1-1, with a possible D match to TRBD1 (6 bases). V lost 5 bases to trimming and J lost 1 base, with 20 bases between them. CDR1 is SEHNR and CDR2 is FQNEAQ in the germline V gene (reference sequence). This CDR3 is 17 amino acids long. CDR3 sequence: CASSPPLGGWGNTEAFF. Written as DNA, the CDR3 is TGTGCCAGCAGCCCTCCCCTGGGGGGCTGGGGGAACACTGAAGCTTTCTTT. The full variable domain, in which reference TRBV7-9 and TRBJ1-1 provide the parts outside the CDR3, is DTGVSQNPRHKITKRGQNVTFRCDPISEHNRLYWYRQTLGQGPEFLTYFQNEAQLEKSRLLSDRFSAERPKGSFSTLEIQRTEQGDSAMYLCASSPPLGGWGNTEAFFGQGTRLTVV.

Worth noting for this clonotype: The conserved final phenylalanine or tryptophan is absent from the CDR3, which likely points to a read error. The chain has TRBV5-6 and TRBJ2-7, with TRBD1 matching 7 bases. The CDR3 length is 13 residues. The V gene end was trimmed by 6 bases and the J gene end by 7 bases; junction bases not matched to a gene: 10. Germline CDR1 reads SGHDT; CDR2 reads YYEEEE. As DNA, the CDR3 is TGTGCCAGCAACAGAGGACAGGTCGGTGAGCAGTACATC. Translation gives CASNRGQVGEQYI.

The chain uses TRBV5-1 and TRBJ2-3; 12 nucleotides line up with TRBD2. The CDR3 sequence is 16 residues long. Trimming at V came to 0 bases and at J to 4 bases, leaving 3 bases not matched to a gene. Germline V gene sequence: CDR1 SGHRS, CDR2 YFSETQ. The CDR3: CASSLGLAGAPDTQYF. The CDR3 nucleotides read TGCGCCAGCAGCTTGGGACTAGCGGGGGCCCCAGATACGCAGTATTTT.

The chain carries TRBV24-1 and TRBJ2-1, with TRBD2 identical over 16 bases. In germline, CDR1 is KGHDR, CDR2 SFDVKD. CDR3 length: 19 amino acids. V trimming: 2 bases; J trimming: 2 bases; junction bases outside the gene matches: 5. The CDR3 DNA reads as TGTGCCACCAGTGATTGGGGGACTAGCGGGAGGGCCCCCTACAATGAGCAGTTCTTC. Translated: CATSDWGTSGRAPYNEQFF.

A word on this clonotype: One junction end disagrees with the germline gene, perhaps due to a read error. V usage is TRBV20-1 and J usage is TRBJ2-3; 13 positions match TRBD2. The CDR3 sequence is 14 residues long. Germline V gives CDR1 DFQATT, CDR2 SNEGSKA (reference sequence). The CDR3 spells CGARTSGGSDTRYF. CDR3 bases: TGCGGTGCGCGGACTAGCGGGGGATCAGATACGCGGTATTTT.

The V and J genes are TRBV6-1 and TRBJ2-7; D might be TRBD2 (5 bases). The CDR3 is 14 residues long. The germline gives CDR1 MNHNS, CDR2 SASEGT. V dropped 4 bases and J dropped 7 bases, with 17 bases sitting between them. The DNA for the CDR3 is TGTGCCAGCAGTGTTAGTTGGGGTCGGGATGAGCAGTACTTC. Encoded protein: CASSVSWGRDEQYF.

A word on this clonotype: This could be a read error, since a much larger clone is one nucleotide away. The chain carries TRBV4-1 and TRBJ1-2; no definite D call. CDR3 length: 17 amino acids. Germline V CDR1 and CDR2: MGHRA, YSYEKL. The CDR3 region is CASSQDRETVMVYGYIF. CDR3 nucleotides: TGCGCCAGCAGCCAGGACCGGGAGACTGTAATGGTGTATGGCTACATCTTC.

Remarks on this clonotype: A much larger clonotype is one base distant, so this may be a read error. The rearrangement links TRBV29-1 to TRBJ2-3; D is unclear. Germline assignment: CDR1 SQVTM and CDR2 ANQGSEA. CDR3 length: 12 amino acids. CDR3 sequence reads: CSIEVWADTQYF. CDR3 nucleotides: TGCAGCATTGAAGTTTGGGCAGATACGCAGTATTTT.

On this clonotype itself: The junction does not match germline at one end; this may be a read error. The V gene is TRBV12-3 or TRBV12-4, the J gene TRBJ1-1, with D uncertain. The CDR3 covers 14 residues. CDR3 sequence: CASSSRPSFTEAFF. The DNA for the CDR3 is TGTGCGAGCAGTTCCCGTCCTTCCTTCACTGAAGCTTTCTTT.

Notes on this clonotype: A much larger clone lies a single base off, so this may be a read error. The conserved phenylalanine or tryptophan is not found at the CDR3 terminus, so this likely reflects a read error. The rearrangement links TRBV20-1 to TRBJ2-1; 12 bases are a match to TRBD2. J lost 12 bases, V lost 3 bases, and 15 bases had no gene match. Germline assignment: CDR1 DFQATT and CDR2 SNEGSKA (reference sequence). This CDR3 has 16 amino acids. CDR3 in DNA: TGCAGTGCTAGGGGCTTGACTAGCGGGAGCGTCTATGGGCAGTTCCTC. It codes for CSARGLTSGSVYGQFL.

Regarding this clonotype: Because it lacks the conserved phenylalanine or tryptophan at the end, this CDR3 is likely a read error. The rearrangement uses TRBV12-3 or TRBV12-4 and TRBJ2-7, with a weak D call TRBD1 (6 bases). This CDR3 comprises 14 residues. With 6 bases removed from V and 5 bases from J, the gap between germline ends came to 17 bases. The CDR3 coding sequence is TGTGCCAGCAGCGCAGGACAGAGCTTCGACGAGCAGTACTCA. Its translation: CASSAGQSFDEQYS.

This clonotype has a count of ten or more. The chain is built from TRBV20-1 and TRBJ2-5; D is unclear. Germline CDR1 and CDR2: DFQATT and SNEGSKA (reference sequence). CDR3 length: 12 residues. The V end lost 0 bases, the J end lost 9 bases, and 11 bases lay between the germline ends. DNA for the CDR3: TGCAGTGCTAGAGATGGGGATGTGGCCCAGTACTTC. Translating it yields CSARDGDVAQYF.

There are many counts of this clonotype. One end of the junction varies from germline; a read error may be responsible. CDR3 residues: CASSSSGTDTQYF. Here the CDR3 DNA reads TGTGCCAGCAGTTCTAGCGGAACAGATACGCAGTATTTT. V and J are TRBV5-1 and TRBJ2-3, with 7 bases matching TRBD2. Per germline, CDR1 SGHRS and CDR2 YFSETQ. The CDR3 runs to 13 residues.

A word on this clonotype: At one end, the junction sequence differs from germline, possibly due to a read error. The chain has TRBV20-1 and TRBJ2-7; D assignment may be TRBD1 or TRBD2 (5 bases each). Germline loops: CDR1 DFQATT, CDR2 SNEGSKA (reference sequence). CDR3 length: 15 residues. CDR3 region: CSAAGTNGGAYEQYF. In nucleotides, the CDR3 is TGTAGTGCAGCCGGGACCAACGGTGGAGCCTACGAGCAGTACTTC.

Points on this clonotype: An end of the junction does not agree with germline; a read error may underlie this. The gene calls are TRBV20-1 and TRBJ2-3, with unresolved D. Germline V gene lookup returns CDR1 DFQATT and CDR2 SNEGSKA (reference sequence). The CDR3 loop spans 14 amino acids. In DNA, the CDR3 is TGCAGTGTCACATCTCCCACGGGCACAAATACGCAGTATTTT. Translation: CSVTSPTGTNTQYF.